A selection of T cell receptor beta chains follows, all from one sample in a study of T cell repertoires in cytomegalovirus infection. TCRdb independently ran MiXCR on the reads; one entry per CDR3 protein. The sample has some 200,000 distinct CDR3 sequences, about 40% seen once. No antigen is known for these receptors. Sequencing was performed on CD8+ T cells from cultured PBMCs, taken from culture after CMV antigen stimulation. Receptors originate from a human donor in good health (CMV status not recorded). Some clones in this sample may be carry-over from other donors' samples. Each CDR3 is given with its conserved first and last residue. A D gene is named only where the DNA matches it firmly. The listing skips clone size in some rows; elsewhere it reads once, few, many or a size class.

clone size	V gene	J gene	D gene	CDR3 protein	CDR3 DNA
few	TRBV6-5	TRBJ2-7	TRBD1	CASSYSEGAAFYEQYF	TGTGCCAGCAGTTACTCCGAGGGGGCCGCTTTCTACGAGCAGTACTTC
NA	TRBV7-9	TRBJ2-1	TRBD2	CASSSRGTSGSTYNEQFF	TGTGCCAGCAGCTCCCGAGGGACTAGCGGGAGTACCTACAATGAGCAGTTCTTC
NA	TRBV4-1	TRBJ1-1	TRBD1	CASSRTGASEAFF	TGCGCCAGCAGCCGGACAGGGGCGTCTGAAGCTTTCTTT
NA	TRBV29-1	TRBJ1-1	NA	CSSSGAGNTEAFF	TGCAGCTCCTCCGGGGCAGGGAACACTGAAGCTTTCTTT
NA	TRBV27	TRBJ1-3	NA	CASSLWGGANTIYF	TGTGCCAGCAGTTTATGGGGAGGGGCAAACACCATATATTTT
few	TRBV2	TRBJ2-3	NA	CASSLNRATSTDTQYF	TGTGCCAGCAGTTTAAACAGGGCTACTAGCACAGATACGCAGTATTTT
NA	TRBV7-6	TRBJ2-1	TRBD1	CASSLGPGQDNEQFF	TGTGCTAGCAGCTTAGGGCCGGGACAGGACAATGAGCAGTTCTTC
NA	TRBV19	TRBJ2-3	TRBD2	CASSISAGVGDTQYF	TGTGCCAGTAGTATATCAGCGGGAGTGGGAGATACGCAGTATTTT
NA	TRBV2	TRBJ1-5	NA	CASTNRDTYQPQHF	TGTGCCAGCACTAATAGGGACACTTATCAGCCCCAGCATTTT
few	TRBV15	TRBJ2-7	NA	CATAGSRGATYEQYF	TGTGCCACGGCGGGGTCTCGGGGGGCAACCTACGAGCAGTACTTC
NA	TRBV6-4	TRBJ2-3	NA	CASSGSPIWGVTDTQYF	TGTGCCAGCAGTGGATCACCCATTTGGGGAGTAACAGATACGCAGTATTTT
NA	TRBV7-6	TRBJ2-7	NA	CASSWEDDNEQYF	TGTGCCAGCAGCTGGGAGGACGATAACGAGCAGTACTTC
NA	TRBV7-9	TRBJ1-2	TRBD1	CASSHTGQGRHGYTF	TGTGCCAGCAGTCATACCGGACAGGGAAGGCATGGCTACACCTTC
NA	TRBV7-2	TRBJ2-5	NA	CASSHFLGSDETQYF	TGTGCCAGCAGCCATTTCTTAGGGAGCGACGAGACCCAGTACTTC
once	TRBV2	TRBJ1-2	NA	CASPRASNYGYTF	TGTGCCAGCCCAAGGGCCTCTAACTATGGCTACACCTTC
NA	TRBV14	TRBJ2-4	TRBD1	CASSPLGQGVDKNIQYF	TGTGCCAGCAGTCCGTTGGGACAGGGGGTGGATAAAAACATTCAGTACTTC
few	TRBV29-1	TRBJ2-7	NA	CSVESVQDYEQYF	TGCAGCGTTGAATCTGTACAGGACTACGAGCAGTACTTC
many	TRBV11-2	TRBJ2-7	TRBD1	CASSLDWTGSYEQYF	TGTGCCAGCAGCTTAGATTGGACAGGGAGCTACGAGCAGTACTTC
NA	TRBV20-1	TRBJ2-1	NA	CSAIPVTEDSSNEQFF	TGCAGTGCTATCCCCGTCACCGAGGACAGCTCAAATGAGCAGTTCTTC
many	TRBV7-8	TRBJ1-2	NA	CASSSAETWRGYTF	TGTGCCAGCAGCTCGGCTGAAACCTGGCGTGGCTACACCTTC
few	TRBV6-6	TRBJ2-3	TRBD2	CATRGGLRTDTQYF	TGTGCCACCCGGGGGGGGCTTCGCACAGATACGCAGTATTTT
NA	TRBV27	TRBJ2-1	NA	CASSFVGRSEQFF	TGTGCCAGCAGTTTTGTCGGGAGAAGTGAGCAGTTCTTC
NA	TRBV12-5	TRBJ1-5	TRBD1	CASAPGQGPSNQPQHF	TGTGCTAGTGCCCCCGGACAGGGTCCTAGCAATCAGCCCCAGCATTTT
few	TRBV7-2	TRBJ1-5	NA	CASSRAGSSNQPQHF	TGTGCCAGCAGCCGGGCGGGATCTAGCAATCAGCCCCAGCATTTT
NA	TRBV18	TRBJ1-6	NA	CASSPDSLGPRSSYNSPLHF	TGTGCCAGCTCCCCGGACAGCCTAGGGCCAAGGAGCTCCTATAATTCACCCCTCCACTTT
NA	TRBV9	TRBJ2-2	TRBD1	CASSVGQGAISNTGELFF	TGTGCCAGCAGCGTGGGACAGGGGGCAATTTCGAACACCGGGGAGCTGTTTTTT
many	TRBV7-3	TRBJ1-1	NA	CASSFGLNTEAFF	TGTGCCAGCAGCTTCGGACTTAACACTGAAGCTTTCTTT
few	TRBV19	TRBJ1-1	TRBD1	CASSFTGGDTEAFF	TGTGCCAGTAGTTTCACAGGGGGCGACACTGAAGCTTTCTTT
NA	TRBV27	TRBJ1-5	NA	CASSLGVEQPQHF	TGTGCCAGCAGTTTAGGGGTGGAGCAGCCCCAGCATTTT